This T cell receptor beta chain was documented in a study of response to subunit inactivated influenza vaccine. Study observations and caveats: Few new T cells, the authors suggested, are recruited by each seasonal influenza vaccination.

Germline CDR1 is LGHNA and CDR2 is YSLEER. The CDR3 totals 15 residues. V lost 6 bases to trimming and J lost 4 bases; unmatched junction nucleotides: 7. TCRdb itself ran the RT-PCR reads through MiXCR, one entry per CDR3 protein. Of about 190,000 distinct CDR3 sequences detected, roughly 14% appear once; the ten largest clones hold approximately 27%. This clonotype was seen only a few times. What it binds is not known. J is TRBJ2-2 and V is TRBV4-3; the match to TRBD1 covers 8 bases. The clonotype originates from a man aged 45-60 years who received an inactivated influenza vaccine. Sequenced material: CD8+ T cells sorted from PBMCs, taken approximately 5 days after vaccination. CDR3 nucleotide sequence: TGCGCCAGCAGTCCCGGGACAGGACTCACCGGGGAGCTGTTTTTT. Its translation is CASSPGTGLTGELFF.